One T cell receptor (beta chain) is described in this entry. Its cognate antigen is unknown. Generated by immunoSEQ multiplex PCR, the TCRdb table keeps only in-frame clones and is missing some. The sample has tens of thousands of clones; roughly 85% are singletons. The sample originates from a study of OX40 agonist ivuxolimab in advanced cancers. Study at large: Males comprised 70% to 85% of the group, whose mean age was approximately 60 years (range about 20 to 79).

People who had autoimmune disease history or systemic immunosuppression were excluded. Overall study results and limits: Expansion of clones was among the lowest in partial responders at 0.1-3.0 mg/kg. Dose levels from 0.1 to 3.0 mg/kg saw CD4+ and CD8+ blood T cells expand clonally by week 6.

This clonotype was obtained from an adult with an advanced solid tumor such as melanoma, head and neck, liver or kidney cancer. The sample was CD4+ or CD8+ T cells sorted from blood, taken in a trial of the OX40 agonist ivuxolimab.

CDR3 sequence reads: CASSLDRGQETQYF. CDR3 bases: TGTGCCAGCAGCTTGGACAGGGGCCAAGAGACCCAGTACTTC. The rearrangement joins TRBV5-6 to TRBJ2-5; 7 positions agree with TRBD1. Per germline, CDR1 SGHDT and CDR2 YYEEEE. V lost 0 bases and J lost 1; bases outside the gene matches: 0. CDR3 size: 14 residues.